These 9 T cell receptor beta chains were sequenced from one sample in a study of brain T cells in children with intractable seizures. Assay: immunoSEQ multiplex PCR; the TCRdb copy retains only in-frame clones and omits some. The sample records about 80,000 clones, 91% being singletons. The sample here was peripheral blood, taken at surgery. Receptor source: a girl aged 2 to 9 with Rasmussen encephalitis and intractable seizures.

This chain joins TRBV11-2 and TRBJ2-1; 9 positions agree with TRBD1. The CDR3 has 15 amino acids. Germline CDR1 reads SGHAT; CDR2 reads FQNNGV. J was trimmed by 7 bases and V by 3 bases; bases with no gene match: 7. CDR3 region: CASSFRDRVTNEQFF. CDR3 sequence (DNA): TGTGCCAGCAGCTTCCGGGACAGGGTGACGAATGAGCAGTTCTTC. Variable domain in full (rest from reference TRBV11-2 and TRBJ2-1): EAGVAQSPRYKIIEKRQSVAFWCNPISGHATLYWYQQILGQGPKLLIQFQNNGVVDDSQLPKDRFSAERLKGVDSTLKIQPAKLEDSAVYLCASSFRDRVTNEQFFGPGTRLTVL.

This rearrangement joins TRBV2 to TRBJ2-3; weak D call: TRBD2 (6 bases). The CDR3 runs 15 residues. The V and J ends lost 6 bases and 4 bases respectively, with 17 bases between them. CDR1 and CDR2 from the germline V gene are SNHLY and FYNNEI. This CDR3 reads CASRREEIASDTQYF. The CDR3 nucleotides read TGTGCCAGCAGGAGGGAGGAGATAGCCTCAGATACGCAGTATTTT.

CDR3 sequence (DNA): TGCGCCAGCAGTCAATCTCGCCAGGGTCTTTCCTACGAGCAGTACTTC. Residues: CASSQSRQGLSYEQYF. This chain links TRBV23-1 with TRBJ2-7; weak D call: TRBD1 (5 bases). TRBV23-1 is an ORF for which the function is uncertain. The V gene lost 0 bases and the J gene lost 1 base, with 13 bases spanning the gap. CDR3 length: 16 residues.

The chain links TRBV6-2 or TRBV6-3 to TRBJ2-7; TRBD1 aligns across 8 bases. This CDR3 spans 13 amino acids. Germline values: CDR1 MNHEY, CDR2 SVGEGT. The V gene end was trimmed by 5 bases and the J gene end by 5 bases; junction bases not matched to a gene: 5. CDR3 nucleotide sequence: TGTGCCAGCAGTAGACAGGGGATAAACGAGCAGTACTTC. Encoded protein: CASSRQGINEQYF.

The V gene is TRBV20-1, the J gene TRBJ2-3; possibly TRBD2 for D (5 bases). CDR3 length: 11 residues. Germline lookup yields CDR1 DFQATT and CDR2 SNEGSKA (reference sequence). With 3 bases removed from V and 7 bases from J, the gap between germline ends came to 8 bases. DNA of the CDR3: TGCAGTGCTAGGTCGGGAAATACGCAGTATTTT. Translated, it gives CSARSGNTQYF.

The chain couples TRBV6-5 to TRBJ1-4; 7 bases are shared with TRBD1. The V and J ends lost 2 bases and 7 bases, in that order; junction bases with no gene match: 7. The CDR3 loop spans 15 amino acids. Germline V gene lookup returns CDR1 MNHEY and CDR2 SVGAGI. Written as DNA, the CDR3 is TGTGCCAGCAGTTACCGGGCAGGGGGGAGTGAAAAACTGTTTTTT. Amino acid sequence: CASSYRAGGSEKLFF.

Only a few counts were recorded for this clone. The chain recombines TRBV4-1 with TRBJ1-6; D call uncertain. CDR3 length: 15 residues. Trimming pared 1 base from V and 9 bases from J, leaving 13 bases between. Per the germline V gene, CDR1 is MGHRA and CDR2 is YSYEKL. CDR3 nucleotides: TGCGCCAGCAGCCAAGTTCGACCTGGGAGTTCACCCCTCCACTTT. As protein: CASSQVRPGSSPLHF.

This chain connects TRBV5-1 to TRBJ1-1; TRBD1 might be the D (5 bases). CDR1 SGHRS and CDR2 YFSETQ come from the germline V gene. The CDR3 consists of 14 residues. V gave up 0 bases and J gave up 11 bases, with 17 bases separating them. The CDR3 DNA sequence: TGCGCCAGCAGCTTGGCCCAAGCAGTGGGGGGGGCTTTCTTT. Translation: CASSLAQAVGGAFF.

The chain recombines TRBV3-1 (or the pseudogene TRBV3-2) with TRBJ1-5; possibly TRBD1 for D (5 bases). The CDR3 is 12 residues long. Germline CDR1 reads LGHDT; CDR2 reads YNNKEL (reference sequence). The germline V and J ends were trimmed by 6 bases and 4 bases, with 7 bases remaining between them. Here the CDR3 DNA reads TGTGCCAGCAGTGGGGGGAATCAGCCCCAGCATTTT. Protein: CASSGGNQPQHF.